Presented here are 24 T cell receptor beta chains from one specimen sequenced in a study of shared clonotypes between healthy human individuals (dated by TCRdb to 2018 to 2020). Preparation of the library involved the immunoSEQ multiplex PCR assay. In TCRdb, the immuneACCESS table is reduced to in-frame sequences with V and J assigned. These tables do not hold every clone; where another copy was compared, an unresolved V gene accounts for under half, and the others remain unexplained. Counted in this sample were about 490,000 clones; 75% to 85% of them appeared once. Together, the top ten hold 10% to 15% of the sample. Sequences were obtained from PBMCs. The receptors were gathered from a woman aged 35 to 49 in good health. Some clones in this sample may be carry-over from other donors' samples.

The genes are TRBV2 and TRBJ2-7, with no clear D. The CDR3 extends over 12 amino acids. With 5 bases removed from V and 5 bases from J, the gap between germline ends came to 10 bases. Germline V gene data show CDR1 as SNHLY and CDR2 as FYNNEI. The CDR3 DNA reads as TGTGCCAGCAGTCTAGGGTTTGACGAGCAGTACTTC. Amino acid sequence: CASSLGFDEQYF.

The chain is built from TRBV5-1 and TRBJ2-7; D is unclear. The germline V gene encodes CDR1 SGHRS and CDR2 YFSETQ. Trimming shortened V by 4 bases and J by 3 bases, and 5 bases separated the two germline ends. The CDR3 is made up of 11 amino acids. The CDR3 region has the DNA TGCGCCAGCAGCGCAGACTACGAGCAGTACTTC. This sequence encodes CASSADYEQYF.

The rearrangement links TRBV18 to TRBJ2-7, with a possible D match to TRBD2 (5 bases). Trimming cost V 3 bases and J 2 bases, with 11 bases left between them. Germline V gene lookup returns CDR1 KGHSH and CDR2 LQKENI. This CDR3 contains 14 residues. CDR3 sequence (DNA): TGTGCCAGCTCACCTGGACTGGAGCCCTACGAGCAGTACTTC. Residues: CASSPGLEPYEQYF.

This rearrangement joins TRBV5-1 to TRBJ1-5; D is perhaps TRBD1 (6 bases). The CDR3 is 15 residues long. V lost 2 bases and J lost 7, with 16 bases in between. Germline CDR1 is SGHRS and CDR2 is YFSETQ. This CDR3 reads CASSFTGRKGQPQHF. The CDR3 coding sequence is TGCGCCAGCAGCTTCACAGGGAGGAAAGGGCAGCCCCAGCATTTT.

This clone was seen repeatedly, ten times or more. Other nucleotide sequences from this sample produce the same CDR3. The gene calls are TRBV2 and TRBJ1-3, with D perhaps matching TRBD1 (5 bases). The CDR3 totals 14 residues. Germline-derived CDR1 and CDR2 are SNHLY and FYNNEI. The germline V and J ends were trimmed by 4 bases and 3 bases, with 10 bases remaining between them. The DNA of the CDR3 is TGTGCCAGCAGTGGGTGGGGACTTGGAAACACCATATATTTT. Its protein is CASSGWGLGNTIYF.

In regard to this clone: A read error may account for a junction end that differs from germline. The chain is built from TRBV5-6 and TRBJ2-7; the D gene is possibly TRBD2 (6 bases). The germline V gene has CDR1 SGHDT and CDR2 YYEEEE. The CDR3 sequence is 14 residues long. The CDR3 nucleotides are TGTGCCAGCAGCCACCTCCAGATATCCCTCCAGCGGGACTTC. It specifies CASSHLQISLQRDF. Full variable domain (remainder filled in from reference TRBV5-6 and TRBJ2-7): DAGVTQSPTHLIKTRGQQVTLRCSPKSGHDTVSWYQQALGQGPQFIFQYYEEEERQRGNFPDRFSGHQFPNYSSELNVNALLLGDSALYLCASSHLQISLQRDFGPGTRLTVT.

CDR3 DNA sequence: TGTGCCTGGAGTGGGGCAGCGCCCTCCGGGACAGATACGCAGTATTTT. It is translated as CAWSGAAPSGTDTQYF. The chain joins TRBV30 to TRBJ2-3; D call uncertain. The CDR3 is made up of 16 amino acids. Germline V gene lookup returns CDR1 GTSNPN and CDR2 SVGIG (reference sequence). Between the trimmed V and J ends, which lost 1 base and 3 bases, there was a span of 17 bases. Variable domain in full (rest from reference TRBV30 and TRBJ2-3): SQTIHQWPATLVQPVGSPLSLECTVEGTSNPNLYWYRQAAGRGLQLLFYSVGIGQISSEVPQNLSASRPQDRQFILSSKKLLLSDSGFYLCAWSGAAPSGTDTQYFGPGTRLTVL.

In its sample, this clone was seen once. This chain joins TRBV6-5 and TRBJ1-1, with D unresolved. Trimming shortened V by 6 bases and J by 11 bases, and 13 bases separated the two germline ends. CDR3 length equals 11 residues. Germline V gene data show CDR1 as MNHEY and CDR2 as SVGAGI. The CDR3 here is CASSNAGSAFF. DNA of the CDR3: TGTGCCAGCAGCAACGCGGGATCTGCTTTCTTT.

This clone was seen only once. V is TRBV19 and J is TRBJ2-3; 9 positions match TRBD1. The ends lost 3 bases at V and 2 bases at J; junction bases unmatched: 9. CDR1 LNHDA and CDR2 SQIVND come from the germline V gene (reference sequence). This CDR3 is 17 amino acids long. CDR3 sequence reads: CASSIPNRGPNTDTQYF. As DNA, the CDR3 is TGTGCCAGTAGTATCCCGAACAGGGGGCCAAACACAGATACGCAGTATTTT.

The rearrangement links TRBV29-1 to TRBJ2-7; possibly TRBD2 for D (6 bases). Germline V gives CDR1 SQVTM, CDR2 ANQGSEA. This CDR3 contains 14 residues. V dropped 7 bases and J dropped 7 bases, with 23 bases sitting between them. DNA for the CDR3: TGCAGCGCCACCGGCCCGTCGGGGGTGAAGGAGCAGTACTTC. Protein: CSATGPSGVKEQYF.

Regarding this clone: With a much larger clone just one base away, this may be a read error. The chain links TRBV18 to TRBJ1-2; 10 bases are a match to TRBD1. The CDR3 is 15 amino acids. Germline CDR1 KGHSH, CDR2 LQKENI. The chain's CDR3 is CASSSPGDRGYGYTF. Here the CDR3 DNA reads TGTGCCAGCTCATCACCGGGGGACAGGGGCTATGGCTACACCTTC.

The CDR3 bases are TGCGCCAGCAGCCAAACATCCCCGGGACAGACCTCTGGAAACACCATATATTTT. As protein: CASSQTSPGQTSGNTIYF. This chain links TRBV4-1 with TRBJ1-3, with 7 nucleotides matching TRBD1. Trimming removed 2 bases from V and 0 bases from J; junction bases left unmatched: 10. CDR3 length equals 18 residues. Germline loops: CDR1 MGHRA, CDR2 YSYEKL.

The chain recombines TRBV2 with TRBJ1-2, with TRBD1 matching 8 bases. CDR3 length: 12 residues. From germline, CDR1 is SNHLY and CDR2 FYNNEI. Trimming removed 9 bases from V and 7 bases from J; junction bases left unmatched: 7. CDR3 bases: TGTGCCAGTCACTGGACAGGGAGTGGCTACACCTTC. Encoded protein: CASHWTGSGYTF.

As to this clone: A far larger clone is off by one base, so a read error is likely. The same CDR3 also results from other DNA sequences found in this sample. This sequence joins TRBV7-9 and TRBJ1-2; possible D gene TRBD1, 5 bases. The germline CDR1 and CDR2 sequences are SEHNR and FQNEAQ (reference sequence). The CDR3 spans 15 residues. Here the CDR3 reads CASSFIAGLVYGYTF. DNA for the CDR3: TGCGCCAGCAGCTTCATTGCAGGGCTGGTCTATGGCTACACCTTC.

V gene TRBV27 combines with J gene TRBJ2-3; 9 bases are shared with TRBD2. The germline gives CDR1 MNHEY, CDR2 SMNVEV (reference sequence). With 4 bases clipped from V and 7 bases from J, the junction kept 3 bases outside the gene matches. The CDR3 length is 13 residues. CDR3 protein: CASSSTSGNTQYF. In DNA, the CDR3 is TGTGCCAGCAGTTCGACTAGCGGTAATACGCAGTATTTT.

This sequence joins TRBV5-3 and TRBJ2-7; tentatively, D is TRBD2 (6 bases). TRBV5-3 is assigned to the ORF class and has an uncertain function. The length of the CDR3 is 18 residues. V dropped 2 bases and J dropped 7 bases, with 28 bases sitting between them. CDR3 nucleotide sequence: TGTGCCAGAAGCTTCGAGGTCTCTCGGGGGTCCTGTTTGGGTGAGCAGTACTTC. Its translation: CARSFEVSRGSCLGEQYF.

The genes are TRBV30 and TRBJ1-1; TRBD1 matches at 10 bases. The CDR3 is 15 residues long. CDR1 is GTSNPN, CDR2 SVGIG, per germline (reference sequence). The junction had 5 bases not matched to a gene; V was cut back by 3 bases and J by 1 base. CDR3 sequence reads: CAWRRQGAGNTEAFF. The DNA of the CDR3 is TGTGCCTGGAGGCGACAGGGGGCTGGGAACACTGAAGCTTTCTTT.

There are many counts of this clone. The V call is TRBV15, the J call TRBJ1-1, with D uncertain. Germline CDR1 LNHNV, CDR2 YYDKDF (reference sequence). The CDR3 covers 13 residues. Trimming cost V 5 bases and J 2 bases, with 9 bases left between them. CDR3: CATSLDSNTEAFF. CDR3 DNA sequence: TGTGCCACCAGCCTAGACTCTAACACTGAAGCTTTCTTT.

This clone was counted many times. CDR3 DNA: TGCAGCGTTGTGGCTAGCGGGAGGGTCTACGAGCAGTACTTC. Amino acid sequence: CSVVASGRVYEQYF. V usage is TRBV29-1 and J usage is TRBJ2-7, with 12 bases aligning to TRBD2. Germline V lookup: CDR1 SQVTM, CDR2 ANQGSEA. The CDR3 runs to 14 residues. Trimming took 4 bases from V and 3 from J; bases not matched to a gene: 4.

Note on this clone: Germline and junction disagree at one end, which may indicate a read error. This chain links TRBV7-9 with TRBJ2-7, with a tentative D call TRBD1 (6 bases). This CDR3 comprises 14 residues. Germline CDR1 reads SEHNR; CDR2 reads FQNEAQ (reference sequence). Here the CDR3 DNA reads TGTGCCAGCAGCCTCTTGGACAGACCCTATGAGCAGTACTTC. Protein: CASSLLDRPYEQYF.

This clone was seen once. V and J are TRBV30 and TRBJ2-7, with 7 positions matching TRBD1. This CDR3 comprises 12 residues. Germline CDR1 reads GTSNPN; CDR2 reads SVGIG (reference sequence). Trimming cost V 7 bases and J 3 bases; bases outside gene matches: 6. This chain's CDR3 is CASGTDYYEQYF. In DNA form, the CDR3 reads TGTGCCTCCGGGACAGACTACTACGAGCAGTACTTC.

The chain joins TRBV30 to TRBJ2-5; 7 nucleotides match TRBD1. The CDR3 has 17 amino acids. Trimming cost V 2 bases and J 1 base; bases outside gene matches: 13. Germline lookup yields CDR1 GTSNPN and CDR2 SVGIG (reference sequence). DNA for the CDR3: TGTGCCTGGAGTCGATCCAACCCGGGACAGATCCAAGAGACCCAGTACTTC. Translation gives CAWSRSNPGQIQETQYF. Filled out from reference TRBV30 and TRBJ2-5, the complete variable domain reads SQTIHQWPATLVQPVGSPLSLECTVEGTSNPNLYWYRQAAGRGLQLLFYSVGIGQISSEVPQNLSASRPQDRQFILSSKKLLLSDSGFYLCAWSRSNPGQIQETQYFGPGTRLLVL.

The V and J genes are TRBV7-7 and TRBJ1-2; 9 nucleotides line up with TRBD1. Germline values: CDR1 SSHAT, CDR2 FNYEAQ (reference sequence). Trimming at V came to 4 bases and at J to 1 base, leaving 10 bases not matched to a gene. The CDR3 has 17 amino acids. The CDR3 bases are TGTGCCAGCAGCTCACACCCCCGGGACAGGGATAACTATGGCTACACCTTC. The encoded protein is CASSSHPRDRDNYGYTF.

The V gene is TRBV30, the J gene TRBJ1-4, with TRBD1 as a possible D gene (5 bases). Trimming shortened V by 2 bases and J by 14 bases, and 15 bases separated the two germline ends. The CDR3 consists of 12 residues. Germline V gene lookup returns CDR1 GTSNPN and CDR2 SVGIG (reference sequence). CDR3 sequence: CAWSIRVGRLFF. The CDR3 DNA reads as TGTGCCTGGAGTATCAGGGTGGGACGCCTGTTTTTT.